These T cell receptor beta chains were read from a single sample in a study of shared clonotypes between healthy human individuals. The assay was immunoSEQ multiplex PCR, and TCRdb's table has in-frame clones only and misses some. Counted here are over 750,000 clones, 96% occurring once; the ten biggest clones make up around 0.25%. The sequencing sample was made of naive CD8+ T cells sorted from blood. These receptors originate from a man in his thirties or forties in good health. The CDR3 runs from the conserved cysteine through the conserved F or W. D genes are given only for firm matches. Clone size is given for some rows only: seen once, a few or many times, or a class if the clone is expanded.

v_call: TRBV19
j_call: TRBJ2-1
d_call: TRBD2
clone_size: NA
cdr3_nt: TGTGCCAGTAGCCAACTAGCGGGAGGACAAGAGCAGTTCTTC
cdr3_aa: CASSQLAGGQEQFF

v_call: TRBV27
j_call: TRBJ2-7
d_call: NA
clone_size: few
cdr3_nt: TGTGCCAGCAGTGCCGCCTTGAGGGTCCACGAGCAGTACTTC
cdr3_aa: CASSAALRVHEQYF

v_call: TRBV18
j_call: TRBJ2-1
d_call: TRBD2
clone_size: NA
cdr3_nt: TGTGCCAGCTCACCCGGGACTAGTATTCATGAGCAGTTCTTC
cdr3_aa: CASSPGTSIHEQFF

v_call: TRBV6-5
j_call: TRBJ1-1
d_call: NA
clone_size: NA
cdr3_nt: TGTGCCAGCAGGCGGGCCCTGAACACTGAAGCTTTCTTT
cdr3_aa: CASRRALNTEAFF

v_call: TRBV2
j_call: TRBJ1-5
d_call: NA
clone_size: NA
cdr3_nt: TGTGCCAGCAGGGAGTCCCTTGTCCGAAATCAGCCCCAGCATTTT
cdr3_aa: CASRESLVRNQPQHF

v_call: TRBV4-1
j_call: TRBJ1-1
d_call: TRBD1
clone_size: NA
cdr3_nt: TGCGCCAGCAGCCTTGAAGACAGGGGGAACACTGAAGCTTTCTTT
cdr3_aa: CASSLEDRGNTEAFF

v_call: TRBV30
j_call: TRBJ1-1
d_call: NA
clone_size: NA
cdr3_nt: TGTGCCTGGAGAACACTCCGCGGGGGGAACACTGAAGCTTTCTTT
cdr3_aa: CAWRTLRGGNTEAFF

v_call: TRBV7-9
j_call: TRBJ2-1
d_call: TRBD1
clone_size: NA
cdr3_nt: TGTGCCAGCAGCCCTCATGAATCGACAGGGGCTCTGAACAATGAGCAGTTCTTC
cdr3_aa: CASSPHESTGALNNEQFF

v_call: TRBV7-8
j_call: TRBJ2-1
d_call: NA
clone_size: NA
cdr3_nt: TGTGCCAGCAGCTCCTCCGGGAACTACAATGAGCAGTTCTTC
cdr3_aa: CASSSSGNYNEQFF

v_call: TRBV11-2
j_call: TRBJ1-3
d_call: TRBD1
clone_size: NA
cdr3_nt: TGTGCCAGCAGCTTCACAATTGAACCGGGACAGTTCTCTGGAAACACCATATATTTT
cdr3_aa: CASSFTIEPGQFSGNTIYF

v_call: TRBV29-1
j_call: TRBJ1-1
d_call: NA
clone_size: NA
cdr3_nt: TGCAGCGTTGAAAGGGGAGGGGGAAATGAAGCTTTCTTT
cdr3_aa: CSVERGGGNEAFF

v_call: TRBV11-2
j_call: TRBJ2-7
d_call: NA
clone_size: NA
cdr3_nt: TGTGCCAGCAGCTTAGTTCCTGTCTACACCGACTACGAGCAGTACTTC
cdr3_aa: CASSLVPVYTDYEQYF

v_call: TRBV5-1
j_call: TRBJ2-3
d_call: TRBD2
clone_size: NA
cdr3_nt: TGCGCCAGCAGCTTCCCTAGCGGGAGGCCTACAGATACGCAGTATTTT
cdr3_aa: CASSFPSGRPTDTQYF

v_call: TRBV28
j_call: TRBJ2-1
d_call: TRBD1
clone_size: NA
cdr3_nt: TGTGCCAGCAGTTTAGGCCGGGACAGGGTCTACAATGAGCAGTTCTTC
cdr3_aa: CASSLGRDRVYNEQFF

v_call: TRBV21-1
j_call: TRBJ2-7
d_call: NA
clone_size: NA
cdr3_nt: TGTGCCAGCAGCAAAAGACCCACTCATCCCTACCCAACCTACGAGCAGTACTTC
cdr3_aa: CASSKRPTHPYPTYEQYF

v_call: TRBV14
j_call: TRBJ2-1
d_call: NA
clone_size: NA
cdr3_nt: TGTGCCAGCAGCCAGGGGTTCGGGACACTACAGTTCTTC
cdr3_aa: CASSQGFGTLQFF

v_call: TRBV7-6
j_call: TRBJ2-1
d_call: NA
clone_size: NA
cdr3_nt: TGTGCCAGCAGCTTATTATCCAATGAGCAGTTCTTC
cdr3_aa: CASSLLSNEQFF

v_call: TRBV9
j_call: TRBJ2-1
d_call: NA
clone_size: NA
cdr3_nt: TGTGCCAGCACCCCTGGGTGGGACTCGAGCTCCTACAATGAGCAGTTCTTC
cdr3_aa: CASTPGWDSSSYNEQFF

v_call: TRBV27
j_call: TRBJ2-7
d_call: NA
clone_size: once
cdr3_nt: TGTGCCAGCAGTTTATCAGGTTCGCGTGAGCAGTACTTC
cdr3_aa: CASSLSGSREQYF

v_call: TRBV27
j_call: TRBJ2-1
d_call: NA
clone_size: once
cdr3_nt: TGTGCCAGCAGTTTACGAGGGAAAGAGCAGTTCTTC
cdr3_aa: CASSLRGKEQFF

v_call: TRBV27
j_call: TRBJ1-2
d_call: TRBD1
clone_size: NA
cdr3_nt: TGTGCCAGCAGCCGGGGGACAGGGGATGAATCTGGCTACACCTTC
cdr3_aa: CASSRGTGDESGYTF

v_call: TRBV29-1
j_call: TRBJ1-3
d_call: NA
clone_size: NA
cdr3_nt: TGCAGCGTTGAATACCCCAGCTCTGGAAACACCATATATTTT
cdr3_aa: CSVEYPSSGNTIYF

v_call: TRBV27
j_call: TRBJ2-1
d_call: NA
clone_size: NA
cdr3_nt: TGTGCCAGCAGTTTATCGCCTAGATACAATGAGCAGTTCTTC
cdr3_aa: CASSLSPRYNEQFF

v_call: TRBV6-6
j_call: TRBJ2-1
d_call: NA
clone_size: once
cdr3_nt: TGTGCCAGCAGTTACTCGCTAGAGATCTCCTACAATGAGCAGTTCTTC
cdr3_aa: CASSYSLEISYNEQFF

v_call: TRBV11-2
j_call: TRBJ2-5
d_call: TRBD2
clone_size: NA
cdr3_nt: TGTGCCAGCAGCTTAGAACTAGCGGGGACCCAAGAGACCCAGTACTTC
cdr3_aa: CASSLELAGTQETQYF

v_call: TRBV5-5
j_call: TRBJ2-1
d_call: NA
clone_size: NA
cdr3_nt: TGTGCCAGCAGCGGGGCCCCGGGACTCCCGGTCCACGATGAGCAGTTCTTC
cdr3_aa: CASSGAPGLPVHDEQFF

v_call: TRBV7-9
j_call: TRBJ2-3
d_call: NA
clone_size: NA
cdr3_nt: TGTGCCAGCAGCTTACTGGTTAGCACAGATACGCAGTATTTT
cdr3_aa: CASSLLVSTDTQYF

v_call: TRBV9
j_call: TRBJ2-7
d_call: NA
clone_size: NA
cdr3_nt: TGTGCCAGCAGCGGGCGGGCAGACTACGAGCAGTACTTC
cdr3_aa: CASSGRADYEQYF

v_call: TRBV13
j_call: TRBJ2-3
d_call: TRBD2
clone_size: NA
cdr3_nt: TGTGCCAGCAGCCCCAACCTAGCGGGAGGGGTGGGAGATACGCAGTATTTT
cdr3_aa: CASSPNLAGGVGDTQYF

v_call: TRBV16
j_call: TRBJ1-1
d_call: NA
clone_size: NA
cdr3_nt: TGTGCCAGCAGCCAGACCTACGCCACTGAAGCTTTCTTT
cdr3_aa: CASSQTYATEAFF

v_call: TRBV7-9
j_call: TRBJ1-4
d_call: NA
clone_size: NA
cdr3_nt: TGTGCCAGCAGCCCAGCAGGGGTGGATGAAAAACTGTTTTTT
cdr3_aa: CASSPAGVDEKLFF

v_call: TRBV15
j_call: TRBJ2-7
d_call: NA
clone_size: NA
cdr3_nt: TGTGCCACCAGCAGCGGTAGGGGTTACGAGCAGTACTTC
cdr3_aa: CATSSGRGYEQYF

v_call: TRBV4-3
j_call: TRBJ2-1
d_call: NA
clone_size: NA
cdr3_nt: TGCGCCAGCAGCCTGGGGACCTACAATGAGCAGTTCTTC
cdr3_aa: CASSLGTYNEQFF

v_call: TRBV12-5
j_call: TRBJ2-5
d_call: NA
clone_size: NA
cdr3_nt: TGTGCTAGTGCGGTGGGAGCGTGGGAGACCCAGTACTTC
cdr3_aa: CASAVGAWETQYF

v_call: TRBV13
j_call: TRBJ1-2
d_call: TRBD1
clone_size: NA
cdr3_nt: TGTGCCAGCAGGAAAGGGACAGGCCGACAAGAGGGGGGAGGCTACACCTTC
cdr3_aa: CASRKGTGRQEGGGYTF

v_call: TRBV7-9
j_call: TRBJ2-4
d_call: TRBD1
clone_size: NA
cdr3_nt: TGTGCCAGCAGCTTCGCGGACAGGGGGCAACAAGACATTCAGTACTTC
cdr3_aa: CASSFADRGQQDIQYF

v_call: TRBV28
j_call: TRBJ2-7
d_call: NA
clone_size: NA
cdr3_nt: TGTGCCAGCAACGAGGGGTCCTACGAGCAGTACTTC
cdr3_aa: CASNEGSYEQYF

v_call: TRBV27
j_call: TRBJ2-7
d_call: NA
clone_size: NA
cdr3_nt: TGTGCCAGCATGGGCCTCGCCTACGAGCAGTACTTC
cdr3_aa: CASMGLAYEQYF

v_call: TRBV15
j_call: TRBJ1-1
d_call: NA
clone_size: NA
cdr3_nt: TGTGCCACCTTGGGGGCTCGAAGGGACACTGAAGCTTTCTTT
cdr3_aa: CATLGARRDTEAFF

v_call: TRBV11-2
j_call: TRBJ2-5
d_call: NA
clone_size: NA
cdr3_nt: TGTGCCAGCAGCTTTGGCCTGCCTGAAGAGACCCAGTACTTC
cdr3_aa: CASSFGLPEETQYF

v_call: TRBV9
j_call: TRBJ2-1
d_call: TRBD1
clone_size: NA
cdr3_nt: TGTGCCAGCAGCGGTCGGGACAGTCTCAATGAGCAGTTCTTC
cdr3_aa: CASSGRDSLNEQFF

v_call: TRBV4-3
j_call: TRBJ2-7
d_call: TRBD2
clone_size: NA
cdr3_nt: TGCGCCAGCAGCCAAGATTCCGGGACTAGCGACGAGCAGTACTTC
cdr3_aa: CASSQDSGTSDEQYF

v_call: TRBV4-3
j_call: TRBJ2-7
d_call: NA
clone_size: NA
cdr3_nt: TGCGCCAGCAGCCAACACAGGGTCTCCTACGAGCAGTACTTC
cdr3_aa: CASSQHRVSYEQYF

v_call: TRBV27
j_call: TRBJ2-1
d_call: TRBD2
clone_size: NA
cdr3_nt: TGTGCCAGCAGTTTATCGCAAGCGGGAGCACAGTTCTTC
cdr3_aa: CASSLSQAGAQFF

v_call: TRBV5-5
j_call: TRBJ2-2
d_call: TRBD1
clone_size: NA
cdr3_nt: TGTGCCAGCAGCTTGGGACAGGGGCCCGGGGAGCTGTTTTTT
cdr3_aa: CASSLGQGPGELFF

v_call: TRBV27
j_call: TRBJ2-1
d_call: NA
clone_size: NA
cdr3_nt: TGTGCCAGCACTGGAGGCACGAGCTCCTACAATGAGCAGTTCTTC
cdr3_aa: CASTGGTSSYNEQFF

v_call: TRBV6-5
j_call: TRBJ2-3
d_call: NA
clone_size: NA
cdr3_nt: TGTGCCAGCAGTCCGTCGGGGGCTAATACGCAGTATTTT
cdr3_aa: CASSPSGANTQYF

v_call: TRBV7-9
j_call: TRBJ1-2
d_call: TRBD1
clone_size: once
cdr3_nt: TGTGCCAGCAGCCAGGACAGGTTATTAGGGCTATATGGCTACACCTTC
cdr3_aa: CASSQDRLLGLYGYTF

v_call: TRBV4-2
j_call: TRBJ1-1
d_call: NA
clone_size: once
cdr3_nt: TGTGCCAGCAGCCACTTACAGGGCCCTGAAGCTTTCTTT
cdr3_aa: CASSHLQGPEAFF

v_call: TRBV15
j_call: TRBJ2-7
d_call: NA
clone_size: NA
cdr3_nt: TGTGCCACCAGCAATAGCAGAGACTCCTACGAGCAGTACTTC
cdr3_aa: CATSNSRDSYEQYF

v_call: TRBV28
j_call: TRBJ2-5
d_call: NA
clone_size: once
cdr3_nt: TGTGCCAGCAGTCTACACAAGCCGACGCAACTGGGGGAGACCCAGTACTTC
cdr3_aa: CASSLHKPTQLGETQYF

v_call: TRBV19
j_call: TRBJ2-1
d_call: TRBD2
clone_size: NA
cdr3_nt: TGTGCCAGTAGTAAGGGACTAGCGGGAGCCTCCTCCTACAATGAGCAGTTCTTC
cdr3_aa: CASSKGLAGASSYNEQFF

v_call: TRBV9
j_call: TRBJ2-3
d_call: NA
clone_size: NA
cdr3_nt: TGTGCCAGCAGCGTCACGGGGACCAATCCAGATACGCAGTATTTT
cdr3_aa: CASSVTGTNPDTQYF

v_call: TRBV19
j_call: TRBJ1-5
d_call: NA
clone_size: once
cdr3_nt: TGTGCCAGTAGTCGGTCGACAGGCGGTTACCAGCCCCAGCATTTT
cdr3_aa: CASSRSTGGYQPQHF

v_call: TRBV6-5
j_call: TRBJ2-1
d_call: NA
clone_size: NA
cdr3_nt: TGTGCCAGCAGTTACGCCTGGACCGACAATGAGCAGTTCTTC
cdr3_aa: CASSYAWTDNEQFF

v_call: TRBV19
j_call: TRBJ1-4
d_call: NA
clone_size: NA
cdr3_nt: TGTGCCAGTAGTATTGGAGGGGATGAAAAACTGTTTTTT
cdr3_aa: CASSIGGDEKLFF

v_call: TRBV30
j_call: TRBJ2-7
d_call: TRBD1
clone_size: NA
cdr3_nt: TGTGCCTGGGGTCCGGGACAGGGCTTCCACGAGCAGTACTTC
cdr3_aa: CAWGPGQGFHEQYF

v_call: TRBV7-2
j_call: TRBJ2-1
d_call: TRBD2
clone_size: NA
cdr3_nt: TGTGCCAGCAGCTTAGCGGTTTCGGGAGGGCCCTTCGCCTACAATGAGCAGTTCTTC
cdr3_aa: CASSLAVSGGPFAYNEQFF

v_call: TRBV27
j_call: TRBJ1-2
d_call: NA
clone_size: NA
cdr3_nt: TGTGCCAGCAGTTCGTGGGAATGGGGTGGCTACACCTTC
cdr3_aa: CASSSWEWGGYTF